These T cell receptor beta chains were read from a single sample in a study of cytomegalovirus exposure and HLA in healthy donors. Sequencing was performed with immunoSEQ multiplex PCR; in TCRdb, only in-frame clones are kept and a portion is missing. The sample lists 100,000 to 150,000 clones; under 85% were seen once. The source material was PBMCs. These receptors were taken from a male donor in good health and CMV-seropositive. Both conserved end residues are part of each CDR3. Each record gives: V gene, CDR3 length, D gene, J gene, clone size, CDR3 DNA, CDR3 protein. A D gene is named only where the DNA matches it firmly. Only part of the rows carry a size: once, few, many, or a class if the clone is expanded.

>TRBV4-2|16|NA|TRBJ1-1|few
TGTGCCAGCAGCCAAGGATCCCGGTTATTGGACACTGAAGCTTTCTTT
CASSQGSRLLDTEAFF
>TRBV5-1|14|TRBD1|TRBJ1-1|NA
TGCGCCAGCAGCTTGGTGGCAGGGGGAACTGAAGCTTTCTTT
CASSLVAGGTEAFF
>TRBV23-1|15|TRBD1|TRBJ1-1|once
TGCGCCAGCAGCCCCCAGACAGGGCTCAACACTGAAGCTTTCTTT
CASSPQTGLNTEAFF
>TRBV19|14|NA|TRBJ1-2|NA
TGTGCCAGTAGTCCCTCAGGGACAAACTATGGCTACACCTTC
CASSPSGTNYGYTF
>TRBV28|15|NA|TRBJ2-3|NA
TGTGCCAGCAGTTTCGAAGGACAGTTCACAGATACGCAGTATTTT
CASSFEGQFTDTQYF
>TRBV7-9|14|NA|TRBJ1-4|NA
TGTGCCAGCAGCTTAAACACAGGAAATGAAAAACTGTTTTTT
CASSLNTGNEKLFF
>TRBV14|16|NA|TRBJ2-1|NA
TGTGCCAGCAGCCAAGAGGCGGGGAGCTCCTACAATGAGCAGTTCTTC
CASSQEAGSSYNEQFF
>TRBV19|15|NA|TRBJ1-1|NA
TGTGCCAGTAGGAGTAATGGACAGCCGAACACTGAAGCTTTCTTT
CASRSNGQPNTEAFF
>TRBV25-1|14|TRBD1|TRBJ1-5|NA
TGTGCCAGCAGTGAGGCCAGGGGGGATCAGCCCCAGCATTTT
CASSEARGDQPQHF
>TRBV28|15|TRBD1|TRBJ1-4|NA
TGTGCCAGCAGTTTAGGGGGCAGGGGGCGCGGTAAACTGTTTTTT
CASSLGGRGRGKLFF
>TRBV14|16|NA|TRBJ2-7|NA
TGTGCCAGCAGCCAAGATTGGCACTCCTCTCGGAGAGAGCAGTACTTC
CASSQDWHSSRREQYF
>TRBV28|14|TRBD2|TRBJ2-7|NA
TGTGCCAGCAGTTCGACGACTAGCGCCTACGAGCAGTACTTC
CASSSTTSAYEQYF
>TRBV5-1|13|TRBD2|TRBJ2-1|NA
TGCGCCACCACCAACTGGGGGGAGGGTGAGCAGTTCTTC
CATTNWGEGEQFF
>TRBV6-4|13|NA|TRBJ2-3|NA
TGTGCCAGCAGTGAAGCGGGCACAGATACGCAGTATTTT
CASSEAGTDTQYF
>TRBV5-8|17|NA|TRBJ1-6|NA
TGTGCCAGCAGCTTGGTAGTTTTCGTAGGGGTTAATTCACCCCTCCACTTT
CASSLVVFVGVNSPLHF
>TRBV10-3|16|TRBD1|TRBJ1-3|NA
TGTGCCATCAGTTCCGGGACAGGGATATCTGGAAACACCATATATTTT
CAISSGTGISGNTIYF
>TRBV6-1|15|NA|TRBJ2-6|NA
TGTGCCAGCAGCCCCGGGGGCTCTGGGGCCAACGTCCTGACTTTC
CASSPGGSGANVLTF